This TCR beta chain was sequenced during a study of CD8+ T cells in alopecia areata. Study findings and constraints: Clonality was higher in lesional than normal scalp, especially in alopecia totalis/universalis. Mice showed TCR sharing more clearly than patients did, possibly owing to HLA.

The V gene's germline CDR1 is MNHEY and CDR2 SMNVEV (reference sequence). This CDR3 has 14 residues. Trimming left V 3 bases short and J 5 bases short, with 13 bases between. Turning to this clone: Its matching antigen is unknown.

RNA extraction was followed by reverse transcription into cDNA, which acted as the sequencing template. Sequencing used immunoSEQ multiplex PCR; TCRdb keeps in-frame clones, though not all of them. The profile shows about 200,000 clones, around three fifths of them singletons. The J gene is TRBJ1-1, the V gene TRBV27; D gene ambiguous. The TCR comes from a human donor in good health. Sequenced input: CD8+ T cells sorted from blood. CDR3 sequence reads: CASSLSSIPTEAFF. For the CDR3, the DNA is TGTGCCAGCAGTTTGTCTAGTATTCCTACTGAAGCTTTCTTT.